The clone carrying this TCR beta chain occurred a few times. This record belongs to a study of blood T cells in healthy people across ages. Germline values: CDR1 SGHTA, CDR2 FQGNSA. The CDR3 length is 15 residues. Trimming took off 5 bases at V and 4 bases at J, with 17 bases between the two ends. It was with a sample-barcoded 5' primer and a J-beta primer mix that a second PCR of roughly 7 to 12 cycles was run. TCRdb re-called the 5' RACE reads through MiXCR, storing one row per CDR3 protein. The sample has 780,000 or so distinct CDR3 sequences; about 25% are singletons. The same data also contributed to another study, on T cells of mothers and their children.

The receptor was derived from a boy younger than 18 in good health. The V and J genes are TRBV7-2 and TRBJ2-5; D possibly corresponds to TRBD2 (5 bases). What was sequenced was blood. CDR3: CASSPGLLIRETQYF. The CDR3 DNA follows: TGTGCCAGCAGCCCCGGACTCTTAATTAGAGAGACCCAGTACTTC.